This T cell receptor beta chain was sequenced for a study of beta chain features in type 1 diabetes. Study overall: Cells sorted and examined across all samples totaled approximately 100,000,000. General observations from the study: Significant though moderate, a shortening of TCRB CDR3s appeared in all four CD4+ subsets of Type 1 diabetes patients.

The study reverse transcribed the entire isolated RNA, so it sequenced expressed TCRB transcripts. The protocol was immunoSEQ multiplex PCR, while the TCRdb copy is restricted to in-frame clones and leaves out a portion. The sample carries under 400,000 clones, around 19% recorded once. As for this clone: Antigen unknown. One end of the junction fails to match germline, which may point to a read error.

Around 0.12 L of blood, on average, came from one heparinised draw per donor. Germline values: CDR1 GTSNPN, CDR2 SVGIG (reference sequence). The CDR3 consists of 12 residues. The genes are TRBV30 and TRBJ1-2; no clear D. The sequence was obtained from a woman under 30 in good health. The source material was naive CD4+ T cells from blood. The CDR3 DNA reads TGTGCCTGGAGTAGTGACGGTTATCTTGAGGCCTTC. Translated: CAWSSDGYLEAF.